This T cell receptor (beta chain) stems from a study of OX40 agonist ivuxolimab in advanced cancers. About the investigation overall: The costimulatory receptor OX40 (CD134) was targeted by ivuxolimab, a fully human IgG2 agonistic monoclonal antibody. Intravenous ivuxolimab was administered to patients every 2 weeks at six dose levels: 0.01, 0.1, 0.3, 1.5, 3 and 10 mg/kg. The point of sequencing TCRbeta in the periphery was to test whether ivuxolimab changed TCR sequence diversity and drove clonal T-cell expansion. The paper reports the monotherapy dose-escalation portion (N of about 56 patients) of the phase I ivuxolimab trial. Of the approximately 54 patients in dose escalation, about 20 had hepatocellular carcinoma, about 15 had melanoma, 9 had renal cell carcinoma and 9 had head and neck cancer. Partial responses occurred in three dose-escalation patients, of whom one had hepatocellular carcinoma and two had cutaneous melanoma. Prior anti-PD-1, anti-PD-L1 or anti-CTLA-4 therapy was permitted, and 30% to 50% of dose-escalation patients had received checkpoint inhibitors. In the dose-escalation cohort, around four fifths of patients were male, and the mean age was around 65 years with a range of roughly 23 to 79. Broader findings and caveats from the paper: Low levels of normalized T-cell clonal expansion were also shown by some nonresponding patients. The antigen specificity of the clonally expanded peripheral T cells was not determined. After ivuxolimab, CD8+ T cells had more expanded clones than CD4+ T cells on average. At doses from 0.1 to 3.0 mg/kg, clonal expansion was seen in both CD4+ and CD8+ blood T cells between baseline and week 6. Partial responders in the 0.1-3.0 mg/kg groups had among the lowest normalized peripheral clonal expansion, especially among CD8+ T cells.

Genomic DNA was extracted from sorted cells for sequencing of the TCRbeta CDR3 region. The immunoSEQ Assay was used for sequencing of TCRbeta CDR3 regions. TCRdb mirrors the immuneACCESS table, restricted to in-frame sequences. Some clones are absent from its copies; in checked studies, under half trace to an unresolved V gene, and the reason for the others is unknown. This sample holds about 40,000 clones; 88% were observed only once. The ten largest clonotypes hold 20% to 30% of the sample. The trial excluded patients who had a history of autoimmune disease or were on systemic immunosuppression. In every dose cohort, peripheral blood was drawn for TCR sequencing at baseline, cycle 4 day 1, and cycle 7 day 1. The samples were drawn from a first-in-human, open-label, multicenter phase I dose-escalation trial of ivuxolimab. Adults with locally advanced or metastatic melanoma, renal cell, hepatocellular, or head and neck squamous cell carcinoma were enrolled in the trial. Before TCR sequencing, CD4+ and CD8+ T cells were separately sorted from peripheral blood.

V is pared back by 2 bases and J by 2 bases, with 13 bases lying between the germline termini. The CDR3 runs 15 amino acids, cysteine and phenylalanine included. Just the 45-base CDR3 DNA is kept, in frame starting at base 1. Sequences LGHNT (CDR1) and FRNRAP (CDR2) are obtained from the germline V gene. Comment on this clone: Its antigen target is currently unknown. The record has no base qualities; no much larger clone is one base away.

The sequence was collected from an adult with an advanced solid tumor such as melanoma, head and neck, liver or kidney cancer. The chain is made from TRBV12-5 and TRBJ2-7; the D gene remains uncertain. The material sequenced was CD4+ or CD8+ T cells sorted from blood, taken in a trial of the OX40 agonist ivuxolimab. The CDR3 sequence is CASGLSSEIPYEQYF. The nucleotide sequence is TGTGCTAGTGGTTTGTCGAGCGAAATCCCCTACGAGCAGTACTTC.